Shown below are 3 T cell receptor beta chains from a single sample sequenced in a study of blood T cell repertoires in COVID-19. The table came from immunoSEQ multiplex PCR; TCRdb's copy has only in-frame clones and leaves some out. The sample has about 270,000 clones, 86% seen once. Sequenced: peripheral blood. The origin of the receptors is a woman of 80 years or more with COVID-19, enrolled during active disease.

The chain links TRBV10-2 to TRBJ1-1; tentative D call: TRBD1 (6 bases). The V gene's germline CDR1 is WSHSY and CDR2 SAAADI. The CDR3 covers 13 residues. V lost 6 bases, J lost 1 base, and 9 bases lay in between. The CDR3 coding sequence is TGCGCCAGCAGGCCGGGACAGAACACTGAAGCTTTCTTT. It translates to CASRPGQNTEAFF.

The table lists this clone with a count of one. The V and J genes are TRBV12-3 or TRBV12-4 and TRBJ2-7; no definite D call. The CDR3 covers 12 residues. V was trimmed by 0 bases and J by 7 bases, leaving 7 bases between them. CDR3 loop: CASSLATREQYF. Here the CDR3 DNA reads TGTGCCAGCAGTTTAGCGACACGGGAGCAGTACTTC.

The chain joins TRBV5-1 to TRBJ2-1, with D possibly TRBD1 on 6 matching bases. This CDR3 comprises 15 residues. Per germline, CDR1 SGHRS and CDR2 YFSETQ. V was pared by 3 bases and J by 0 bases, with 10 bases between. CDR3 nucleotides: TGCGCCAGCAGCTCGACAGGTAGCTCCTACAATGAGCAGTTCTTC. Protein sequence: CASSSTGSSYNEQFF. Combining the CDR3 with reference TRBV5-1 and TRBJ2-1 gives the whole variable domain KAGVTQTPRYLIKTRGQQVTLSCSPISGHRSVSWYQQTPGQGLQFLFEYFSETQRNKGNFPGRFSGRQFSNSRSEMNVSTLELGDSALYLCASSSTGSSYNEQFFGPGTRLTVL.